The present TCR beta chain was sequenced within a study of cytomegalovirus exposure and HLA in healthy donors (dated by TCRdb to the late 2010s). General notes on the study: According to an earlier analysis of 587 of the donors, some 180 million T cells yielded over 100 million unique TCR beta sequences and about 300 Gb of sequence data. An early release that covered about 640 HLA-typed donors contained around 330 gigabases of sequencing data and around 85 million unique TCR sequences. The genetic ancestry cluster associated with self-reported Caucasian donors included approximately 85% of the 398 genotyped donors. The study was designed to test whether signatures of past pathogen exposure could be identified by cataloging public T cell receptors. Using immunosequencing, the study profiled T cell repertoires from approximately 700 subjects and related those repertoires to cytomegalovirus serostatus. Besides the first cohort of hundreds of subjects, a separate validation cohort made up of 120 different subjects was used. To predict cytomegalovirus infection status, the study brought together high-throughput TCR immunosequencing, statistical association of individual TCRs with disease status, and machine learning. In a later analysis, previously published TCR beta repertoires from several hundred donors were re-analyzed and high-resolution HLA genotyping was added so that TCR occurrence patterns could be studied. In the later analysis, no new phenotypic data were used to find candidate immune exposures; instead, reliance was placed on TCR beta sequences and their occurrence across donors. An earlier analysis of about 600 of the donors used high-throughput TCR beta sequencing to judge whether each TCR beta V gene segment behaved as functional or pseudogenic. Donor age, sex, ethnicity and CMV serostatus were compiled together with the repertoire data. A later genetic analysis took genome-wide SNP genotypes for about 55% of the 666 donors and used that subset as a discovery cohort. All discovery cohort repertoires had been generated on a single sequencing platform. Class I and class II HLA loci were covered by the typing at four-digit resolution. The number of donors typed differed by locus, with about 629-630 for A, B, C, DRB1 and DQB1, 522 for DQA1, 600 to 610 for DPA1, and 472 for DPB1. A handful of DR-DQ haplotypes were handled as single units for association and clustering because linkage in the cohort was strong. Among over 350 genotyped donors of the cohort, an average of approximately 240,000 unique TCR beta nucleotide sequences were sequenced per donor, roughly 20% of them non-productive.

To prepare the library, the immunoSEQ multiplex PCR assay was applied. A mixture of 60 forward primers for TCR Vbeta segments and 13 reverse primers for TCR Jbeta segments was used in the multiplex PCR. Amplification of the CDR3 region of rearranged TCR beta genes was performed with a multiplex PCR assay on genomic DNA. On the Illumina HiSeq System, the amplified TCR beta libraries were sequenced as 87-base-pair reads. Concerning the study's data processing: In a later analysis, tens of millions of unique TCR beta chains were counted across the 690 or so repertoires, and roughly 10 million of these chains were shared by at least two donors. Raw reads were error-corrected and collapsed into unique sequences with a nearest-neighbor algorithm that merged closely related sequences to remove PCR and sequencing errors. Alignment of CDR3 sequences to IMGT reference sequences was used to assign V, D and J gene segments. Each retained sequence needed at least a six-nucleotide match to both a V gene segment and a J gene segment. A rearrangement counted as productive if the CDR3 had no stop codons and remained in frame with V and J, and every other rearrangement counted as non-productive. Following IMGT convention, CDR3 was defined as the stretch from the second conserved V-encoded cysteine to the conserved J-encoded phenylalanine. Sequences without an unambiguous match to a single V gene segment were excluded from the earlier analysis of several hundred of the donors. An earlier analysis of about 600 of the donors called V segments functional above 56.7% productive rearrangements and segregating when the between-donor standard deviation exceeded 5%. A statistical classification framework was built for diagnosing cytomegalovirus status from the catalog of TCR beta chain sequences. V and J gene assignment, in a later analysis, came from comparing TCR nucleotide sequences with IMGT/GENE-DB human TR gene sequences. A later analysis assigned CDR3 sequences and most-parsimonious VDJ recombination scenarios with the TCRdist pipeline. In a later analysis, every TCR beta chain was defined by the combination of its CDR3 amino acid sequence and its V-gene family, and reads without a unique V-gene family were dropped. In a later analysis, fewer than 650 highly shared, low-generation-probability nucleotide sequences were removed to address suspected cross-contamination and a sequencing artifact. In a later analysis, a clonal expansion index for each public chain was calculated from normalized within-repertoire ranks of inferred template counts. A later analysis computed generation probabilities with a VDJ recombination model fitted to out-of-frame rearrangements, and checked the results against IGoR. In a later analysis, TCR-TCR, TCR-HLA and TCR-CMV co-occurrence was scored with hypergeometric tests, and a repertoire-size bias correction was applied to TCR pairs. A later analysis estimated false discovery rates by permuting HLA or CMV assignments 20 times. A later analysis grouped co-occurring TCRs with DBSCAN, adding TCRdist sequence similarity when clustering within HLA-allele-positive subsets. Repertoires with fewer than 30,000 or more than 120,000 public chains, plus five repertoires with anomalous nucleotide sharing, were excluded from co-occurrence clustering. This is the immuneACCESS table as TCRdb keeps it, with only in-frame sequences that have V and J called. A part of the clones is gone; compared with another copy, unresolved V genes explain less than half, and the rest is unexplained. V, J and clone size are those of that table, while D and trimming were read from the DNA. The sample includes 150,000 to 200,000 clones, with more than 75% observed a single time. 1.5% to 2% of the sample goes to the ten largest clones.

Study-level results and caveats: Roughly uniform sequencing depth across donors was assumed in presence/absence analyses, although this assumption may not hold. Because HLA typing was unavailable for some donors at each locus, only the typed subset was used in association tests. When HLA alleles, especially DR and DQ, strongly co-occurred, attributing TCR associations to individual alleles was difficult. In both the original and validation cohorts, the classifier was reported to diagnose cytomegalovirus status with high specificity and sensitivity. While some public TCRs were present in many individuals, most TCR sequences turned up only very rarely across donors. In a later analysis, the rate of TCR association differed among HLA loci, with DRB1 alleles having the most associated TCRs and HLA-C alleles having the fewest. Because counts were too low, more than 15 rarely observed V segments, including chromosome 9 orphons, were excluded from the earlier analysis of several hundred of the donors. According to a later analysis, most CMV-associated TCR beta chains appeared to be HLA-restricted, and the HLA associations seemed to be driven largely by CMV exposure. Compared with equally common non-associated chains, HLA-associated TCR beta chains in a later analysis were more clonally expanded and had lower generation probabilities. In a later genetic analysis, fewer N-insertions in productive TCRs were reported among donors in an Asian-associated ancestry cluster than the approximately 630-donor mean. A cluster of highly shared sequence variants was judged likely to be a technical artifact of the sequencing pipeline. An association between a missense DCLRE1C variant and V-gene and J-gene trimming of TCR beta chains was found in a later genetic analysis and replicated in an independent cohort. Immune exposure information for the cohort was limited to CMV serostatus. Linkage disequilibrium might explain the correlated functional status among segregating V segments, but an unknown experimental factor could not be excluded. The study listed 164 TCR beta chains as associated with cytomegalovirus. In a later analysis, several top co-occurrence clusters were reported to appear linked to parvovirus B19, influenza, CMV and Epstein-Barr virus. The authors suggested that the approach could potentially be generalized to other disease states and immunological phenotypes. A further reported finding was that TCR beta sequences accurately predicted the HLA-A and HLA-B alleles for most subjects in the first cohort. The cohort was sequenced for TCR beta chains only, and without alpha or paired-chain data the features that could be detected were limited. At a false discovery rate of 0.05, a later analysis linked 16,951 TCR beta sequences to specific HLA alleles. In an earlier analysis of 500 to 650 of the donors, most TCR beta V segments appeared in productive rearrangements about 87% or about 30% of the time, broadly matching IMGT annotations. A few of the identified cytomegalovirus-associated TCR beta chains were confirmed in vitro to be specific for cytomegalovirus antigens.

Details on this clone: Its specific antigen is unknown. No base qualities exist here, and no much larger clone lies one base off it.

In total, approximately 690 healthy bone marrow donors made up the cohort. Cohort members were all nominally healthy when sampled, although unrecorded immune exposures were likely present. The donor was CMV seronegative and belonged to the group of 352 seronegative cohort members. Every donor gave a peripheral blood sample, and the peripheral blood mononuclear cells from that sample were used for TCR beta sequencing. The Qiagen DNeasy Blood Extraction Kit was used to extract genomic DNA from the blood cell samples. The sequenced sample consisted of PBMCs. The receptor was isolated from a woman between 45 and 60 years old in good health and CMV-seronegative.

The DNA sequence reads TGTGCCAGCAGCTTACTAGCGAACACCGGGGAGCTGTTTTTT. This sequence encodes CASSLLANTGELFF. This chain is built from TRBV7-3 and TRBJ2-2; no confident D gene assignment can be made. The CDR3 holds 14 amino acids from the cysteine to the phenylalanine. Solely the CDR3 DNA is kept, with 42 bases framed from the first base. From a lookup of the germline V gene, CDR1 and CDR2 are SGHTA and FQGTGA. V sheds 2 bases and J sheds 0 bases, leaving 4 bases between their ends.